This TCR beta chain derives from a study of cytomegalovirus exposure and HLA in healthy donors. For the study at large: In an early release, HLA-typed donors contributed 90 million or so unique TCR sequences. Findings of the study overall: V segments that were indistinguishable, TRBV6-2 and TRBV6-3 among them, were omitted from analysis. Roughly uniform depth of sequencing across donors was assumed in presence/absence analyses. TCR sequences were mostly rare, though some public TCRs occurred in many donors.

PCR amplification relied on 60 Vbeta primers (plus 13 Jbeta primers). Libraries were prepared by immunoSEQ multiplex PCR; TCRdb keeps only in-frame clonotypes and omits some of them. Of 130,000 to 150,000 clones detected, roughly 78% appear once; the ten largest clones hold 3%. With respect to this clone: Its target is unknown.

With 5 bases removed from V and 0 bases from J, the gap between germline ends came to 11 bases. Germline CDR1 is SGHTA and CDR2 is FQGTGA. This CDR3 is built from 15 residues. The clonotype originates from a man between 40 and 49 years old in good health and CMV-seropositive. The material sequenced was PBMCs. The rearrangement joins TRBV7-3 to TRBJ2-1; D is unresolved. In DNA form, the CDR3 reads TGTGCCAGCAGCCCCCAACAGAGCTCCTACAATGAGCAGTTCTTC. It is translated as CASSPQQSSYNEQFF.